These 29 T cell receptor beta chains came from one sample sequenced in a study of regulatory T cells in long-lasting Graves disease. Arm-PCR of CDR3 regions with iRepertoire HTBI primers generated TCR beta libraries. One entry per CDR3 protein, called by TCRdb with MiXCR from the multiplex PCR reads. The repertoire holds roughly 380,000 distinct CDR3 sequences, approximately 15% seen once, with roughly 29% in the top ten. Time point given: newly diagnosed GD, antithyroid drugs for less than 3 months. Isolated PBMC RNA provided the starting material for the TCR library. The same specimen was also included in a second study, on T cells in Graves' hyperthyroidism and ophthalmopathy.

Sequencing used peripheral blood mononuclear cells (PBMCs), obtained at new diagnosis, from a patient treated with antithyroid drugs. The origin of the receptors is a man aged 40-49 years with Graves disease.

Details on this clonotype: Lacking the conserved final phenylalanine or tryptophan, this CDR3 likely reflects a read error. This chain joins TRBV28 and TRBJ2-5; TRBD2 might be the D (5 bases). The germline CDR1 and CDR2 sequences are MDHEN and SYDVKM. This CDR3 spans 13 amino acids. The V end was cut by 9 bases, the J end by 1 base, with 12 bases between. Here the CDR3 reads CARRAASQETQYS. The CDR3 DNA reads TGTGCCAGGAGGGCGGCCTCCCAAGAGACCCAGTACTCC.

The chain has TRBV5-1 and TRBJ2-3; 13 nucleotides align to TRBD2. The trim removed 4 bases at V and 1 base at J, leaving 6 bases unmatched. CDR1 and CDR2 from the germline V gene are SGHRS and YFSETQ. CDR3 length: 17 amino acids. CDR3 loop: CASSGTSGDHRTDTQYF. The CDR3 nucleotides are TGCGCCAGCAGCGGGACTAGCGGGGATCACCGCACAGATACGCAGTATTTT.

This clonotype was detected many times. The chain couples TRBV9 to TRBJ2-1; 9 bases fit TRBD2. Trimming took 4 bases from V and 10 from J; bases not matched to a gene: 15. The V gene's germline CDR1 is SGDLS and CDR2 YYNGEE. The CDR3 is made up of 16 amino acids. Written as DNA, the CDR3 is TGTGCCAGCAGCCCTCAGTTAGGTGCGGGGGGGCGGGAGCAGTTCTTC. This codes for CASSPQLGAGGREQFF.

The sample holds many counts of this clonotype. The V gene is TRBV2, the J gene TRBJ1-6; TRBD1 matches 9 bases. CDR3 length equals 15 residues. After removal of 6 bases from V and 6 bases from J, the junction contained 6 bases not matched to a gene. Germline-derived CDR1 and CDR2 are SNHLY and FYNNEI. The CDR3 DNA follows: TGTGCCAGCAGCCGTTCGACAGGGGGTAATTCACCCCTCCACTTT. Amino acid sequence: CASSRSTGGNSPLHF.

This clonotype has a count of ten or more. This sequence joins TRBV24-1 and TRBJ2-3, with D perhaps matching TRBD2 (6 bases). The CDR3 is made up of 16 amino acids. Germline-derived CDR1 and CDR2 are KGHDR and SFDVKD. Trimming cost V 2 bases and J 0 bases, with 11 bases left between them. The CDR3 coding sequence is TGTGCCACCAGTGATTACCTGCGGGACAGCACAGATACGCAGTATTTT. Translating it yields CATSDYLRDSTDTQYF.

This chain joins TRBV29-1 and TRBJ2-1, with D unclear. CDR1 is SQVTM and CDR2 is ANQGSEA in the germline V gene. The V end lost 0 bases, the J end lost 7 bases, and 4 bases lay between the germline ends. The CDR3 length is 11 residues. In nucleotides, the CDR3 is TGCAGCGTTGAAGAATGGAATGAGCAGTTCTTC. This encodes CSVEEWNEQFF.

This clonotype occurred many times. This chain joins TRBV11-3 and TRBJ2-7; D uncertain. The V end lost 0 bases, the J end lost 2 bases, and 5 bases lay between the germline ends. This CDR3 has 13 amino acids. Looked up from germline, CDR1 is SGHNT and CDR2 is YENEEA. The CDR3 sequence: CASSLEPAYEQYF. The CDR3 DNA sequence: TGTGCCAGCAGCTTAGAGCCGGCCTACGAGCAGTACTTC.

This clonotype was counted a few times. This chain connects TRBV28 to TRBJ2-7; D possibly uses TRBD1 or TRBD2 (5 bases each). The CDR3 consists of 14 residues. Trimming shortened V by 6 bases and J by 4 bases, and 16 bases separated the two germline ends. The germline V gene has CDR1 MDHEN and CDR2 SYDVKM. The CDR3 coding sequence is TGTGCCAGCAGCTCCGTCAGGGAGAGTTACGAGCAGTACTTC. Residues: CASSSVRESYEQYF.

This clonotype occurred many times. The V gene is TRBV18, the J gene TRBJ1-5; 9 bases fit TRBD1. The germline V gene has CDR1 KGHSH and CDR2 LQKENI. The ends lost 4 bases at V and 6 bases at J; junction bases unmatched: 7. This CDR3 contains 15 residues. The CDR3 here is CASSRGTGTGQPQHF. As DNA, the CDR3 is TGTGCCAGCTCACGGGGGACAGGGACGGGTCAGCCCCAGCATTTT.

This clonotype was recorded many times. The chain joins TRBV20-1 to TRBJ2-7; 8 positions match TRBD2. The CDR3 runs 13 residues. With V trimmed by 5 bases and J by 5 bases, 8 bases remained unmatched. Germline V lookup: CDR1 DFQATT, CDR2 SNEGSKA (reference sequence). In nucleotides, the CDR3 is TGCAGTGCTCGGGGGGGAGTGATCAACGAGCAGTACTTC. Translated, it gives CSARGGVINEQYF.

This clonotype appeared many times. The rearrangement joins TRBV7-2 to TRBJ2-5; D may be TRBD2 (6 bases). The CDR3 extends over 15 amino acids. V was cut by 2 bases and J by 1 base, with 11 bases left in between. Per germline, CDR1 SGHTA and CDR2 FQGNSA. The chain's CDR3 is CASSLMATSQETQYF. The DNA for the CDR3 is TGTGCCAGCAGCTTAATGGCGACTAGCCAAGAGACCCAGTACTTC. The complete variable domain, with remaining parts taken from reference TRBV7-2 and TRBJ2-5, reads GAGVSQSPSNKVTEKGKDVELRCDPISGHTALYWYRQSLGQGLEFLIYFQGNSAPDKSGLPSDRFSAERTGGSVSTLTIQRTQQEDSAVYLCASSLMATSQETQYFGPGTRLLVL.

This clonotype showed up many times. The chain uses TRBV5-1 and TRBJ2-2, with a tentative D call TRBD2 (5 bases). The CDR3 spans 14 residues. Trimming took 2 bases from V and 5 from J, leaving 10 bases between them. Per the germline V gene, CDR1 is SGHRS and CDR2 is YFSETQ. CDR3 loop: CASSFGVRTGELFF. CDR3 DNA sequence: TGCGCCAGCAGCTTCGGGGTACGGACCGGGGAGCTGTTTTTT.

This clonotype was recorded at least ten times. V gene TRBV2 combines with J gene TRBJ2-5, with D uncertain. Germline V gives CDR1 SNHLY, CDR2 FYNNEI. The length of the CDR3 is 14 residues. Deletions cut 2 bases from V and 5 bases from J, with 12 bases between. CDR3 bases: TGTGCCAGCAGTGAAAAACAGTGGCGGGAGACCCAGTACTTC. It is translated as CASSEKQWRETQYF. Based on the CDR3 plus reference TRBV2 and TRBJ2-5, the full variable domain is EPEVTQTPSHQVTQMGQEVILRCVPISNHLYFYWYRQILGQKVEFLVSFYNNEISEKSEIFDDQFSVERPDGSNFTLKIRSTKLEDSAMYFCASSEKQWRETQYFGPGTRLLVL.

The CDR3 bases are TGCAGTGCTGGAAAGACAGGGTATCAAGAGACCCAGTACTTC. Protein: CSAGKTGYQETQYF. V is TRBV20-1 and J is TRBJ2-5; 7 bases fit TRBD1. Germline CDR1 reads DFQATT; CDR2 reads SNEGSKA (reference sequence). This CDR3 comprises 14 residues. V lost 5 bases to trimming and J lost 2 bases; unmatched junction nucleotides: 8.

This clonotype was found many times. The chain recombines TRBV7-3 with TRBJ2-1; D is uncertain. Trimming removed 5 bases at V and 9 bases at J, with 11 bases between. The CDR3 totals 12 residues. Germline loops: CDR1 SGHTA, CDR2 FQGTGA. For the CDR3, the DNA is TGTGCCAGCAGCCCTCGGTCGGGTGAGCAGTTCTTC. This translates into CASSPRSGEQFF.

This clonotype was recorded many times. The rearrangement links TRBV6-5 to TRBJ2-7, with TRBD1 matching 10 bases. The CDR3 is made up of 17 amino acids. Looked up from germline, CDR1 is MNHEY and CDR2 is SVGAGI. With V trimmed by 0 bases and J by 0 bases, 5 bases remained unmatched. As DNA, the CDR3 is TGTGCCAGCAGTTACTCGCCCGGACAGGGGGACTCCTACGAGCAGTACTTC. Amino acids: CASSYSPGQGDSYEQYF.

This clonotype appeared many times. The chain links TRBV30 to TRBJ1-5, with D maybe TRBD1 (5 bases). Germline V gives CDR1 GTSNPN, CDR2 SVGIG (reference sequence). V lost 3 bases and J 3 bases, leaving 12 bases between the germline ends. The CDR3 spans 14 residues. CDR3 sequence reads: CAWSSGTTNQPQHF. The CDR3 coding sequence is TGTGCCTGGAGCTCCGGGACCACCAATCAGCCCCAGCATTTT.

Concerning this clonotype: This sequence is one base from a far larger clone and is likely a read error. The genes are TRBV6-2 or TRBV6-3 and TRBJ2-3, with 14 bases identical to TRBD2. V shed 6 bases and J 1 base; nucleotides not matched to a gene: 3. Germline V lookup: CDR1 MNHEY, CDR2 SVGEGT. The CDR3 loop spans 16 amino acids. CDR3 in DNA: TGTGCCAGCAGGATGGGACTAGCGGGGGGCACAGATACGCAGTATTTT. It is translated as CASRMGLAGGTDTQYF.

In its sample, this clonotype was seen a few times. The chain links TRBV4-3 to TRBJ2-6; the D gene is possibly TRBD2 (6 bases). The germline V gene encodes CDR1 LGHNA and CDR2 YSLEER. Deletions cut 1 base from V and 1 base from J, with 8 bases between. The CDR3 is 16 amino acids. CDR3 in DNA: TGCGCCAGCAGCCAAGGTCGGGGGTCTGGGGCCAACGTCCTGACTTTC. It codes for CASSQGRGSGANVLTF.

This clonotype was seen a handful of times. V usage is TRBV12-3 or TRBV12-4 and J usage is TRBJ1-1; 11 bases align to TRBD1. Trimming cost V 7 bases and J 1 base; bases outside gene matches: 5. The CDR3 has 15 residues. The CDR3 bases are TGTGCCAGCATTGAGGACAGGGGGCGGAACACTGAAGCTTTCTTT. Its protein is CASIEDRGRNTEAFF.

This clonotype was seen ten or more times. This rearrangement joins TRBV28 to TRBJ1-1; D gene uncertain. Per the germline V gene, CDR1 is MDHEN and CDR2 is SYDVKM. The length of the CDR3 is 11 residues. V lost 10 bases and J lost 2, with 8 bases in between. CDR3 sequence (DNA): TGTGCCATCCTCGCAAACACTGAAGCTTTCTTT. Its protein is CAILANTEAFF.

CDR3 bases: TGTGCCAGCAGCCATAGGGGGACAGGGGGCCGTGGGACGCAGTATTTT. Its translation is CASSHRGTGGRGTQYF. The chain combines TRBV14 with TRBJ2-3; 12 bases align to TRBD1. CDR3 length: 16 residues. Germline V gene sequence: CDR1 SGHDN, CDR2 FVKESK. V gave up 3 bases and J gave up 9 bases; unmatched junction bases: 10.

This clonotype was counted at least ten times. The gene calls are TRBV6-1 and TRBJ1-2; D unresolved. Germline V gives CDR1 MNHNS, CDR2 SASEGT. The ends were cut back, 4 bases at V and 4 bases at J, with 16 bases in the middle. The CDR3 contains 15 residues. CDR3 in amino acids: CASSATSRYRYGYTF. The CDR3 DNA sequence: TGTGCCAGCAGTGCGACATCCCGCTATCGCTATGGCTACACCTTC.

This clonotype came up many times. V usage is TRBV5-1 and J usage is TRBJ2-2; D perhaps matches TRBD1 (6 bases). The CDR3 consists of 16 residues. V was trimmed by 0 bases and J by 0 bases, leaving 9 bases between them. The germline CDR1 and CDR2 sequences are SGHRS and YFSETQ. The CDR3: CASSLGQATNTGELFF. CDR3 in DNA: TGCGCCAGCAGCTTGGGACAGGCTACGAACACCGGGGAGCTGTTTTTT.

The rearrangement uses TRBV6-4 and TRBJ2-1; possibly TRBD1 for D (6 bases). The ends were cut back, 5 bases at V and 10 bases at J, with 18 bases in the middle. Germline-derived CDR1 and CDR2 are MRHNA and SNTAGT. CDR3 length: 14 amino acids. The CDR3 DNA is TGTGCCAGCAGTCGCGGCCGGGGTACAGGGGAGCAGTTCTTC. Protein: CASSRGRGTGEQFF.

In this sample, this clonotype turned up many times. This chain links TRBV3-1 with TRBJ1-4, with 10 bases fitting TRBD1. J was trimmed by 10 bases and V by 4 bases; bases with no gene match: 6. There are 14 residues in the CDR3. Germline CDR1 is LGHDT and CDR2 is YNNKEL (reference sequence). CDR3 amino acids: CASSPGTGEGKLFF. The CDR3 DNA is TGTGCCAGCAGCCCCGGGACAGGGGAAGGAAAACTGTTTTTT.

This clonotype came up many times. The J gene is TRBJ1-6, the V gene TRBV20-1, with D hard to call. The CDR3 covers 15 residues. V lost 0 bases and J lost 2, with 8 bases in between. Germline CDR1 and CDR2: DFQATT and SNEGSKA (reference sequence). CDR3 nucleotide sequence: TGCAGTGCTAGAGATTGGCATACCTATAATTCACCCCTCCACTTT. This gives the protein CSARDWHTYNSPLHF.

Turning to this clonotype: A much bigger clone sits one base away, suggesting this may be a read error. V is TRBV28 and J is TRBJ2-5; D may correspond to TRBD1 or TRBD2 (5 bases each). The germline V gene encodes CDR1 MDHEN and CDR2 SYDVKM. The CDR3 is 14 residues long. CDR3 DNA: TGTGCCAGCAGTTTACGGGGCCTCCAAGAGGCCCAGTACTTC. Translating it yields CASSLRGLQEAQYF.

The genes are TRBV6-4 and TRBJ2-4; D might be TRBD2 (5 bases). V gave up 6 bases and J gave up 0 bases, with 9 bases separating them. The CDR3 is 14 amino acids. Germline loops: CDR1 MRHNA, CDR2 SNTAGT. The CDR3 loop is CASRRRLAKNIQYF. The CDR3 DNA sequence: TGTGCCAGCAGACGGAGGTTAGCCAAAAACATTCAGTACTTC.